This T cell receptor (beta chain) derives from a study of breast tumors, draining lymph nodes, adjacent tissues. TCRdb re-derived calls from the multiplex PCR reads in MiXCR, one entry per CDR3 protein. In the table there are 30,000 to 40,000 distinct CDR3 sequences, 36% of which are singletons. This clonotype was counted ten times or more. Sequencing was carried out using breast tumor tissue. The sequence was obtained from a female donor with breast cancer. Some clones in this sample may be carry-over from other donors' samples.

CDR3 DNA sequence: TGTGCCAGCAGCTTCGGGGCTAGCGGGAGGGCACGCACAGATACGCAGTATTTT. Its protein is CASSFGASGRARTDTQYF. The V and J genes are TRBV7-9 and TRBJ2-3; 12 bases match TRBD2. Looked up from germline, CDR1 is SEHNR and CDR2 is FQNEAQ (reference sequence). The length of the CDR3 is 18 residues. With V trimmed by 3 bases and J by 1 base, 8 bases remained unmatched.